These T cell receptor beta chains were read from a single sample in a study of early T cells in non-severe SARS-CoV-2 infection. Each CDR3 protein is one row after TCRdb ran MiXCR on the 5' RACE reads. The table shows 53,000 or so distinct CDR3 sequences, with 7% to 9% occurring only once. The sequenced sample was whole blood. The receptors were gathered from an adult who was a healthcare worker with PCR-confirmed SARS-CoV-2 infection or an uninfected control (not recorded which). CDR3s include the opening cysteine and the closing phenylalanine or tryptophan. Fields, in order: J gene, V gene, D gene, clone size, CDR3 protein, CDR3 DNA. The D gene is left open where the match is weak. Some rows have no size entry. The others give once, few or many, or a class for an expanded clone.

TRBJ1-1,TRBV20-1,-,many,CSARTRTLEAFF,TGCAGTGCTAGAACTCGGACTCTTGAAGCTTTCTTT
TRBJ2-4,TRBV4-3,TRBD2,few,CASSPRAGDGLLAKNIQYF,TGCGCCAGCAGCCCCCGTGCGGGGGACGGTCTTCTCGCCAAAAACATTCAGTACTTC
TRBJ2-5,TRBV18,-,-,CASSPPSETQYF,TGTGCCAGCTCACCACCCAGCGAGACCCAGTACTTC
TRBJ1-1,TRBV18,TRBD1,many,CASSPLGQGDTEAFF,TGTGCCAGCTCACCGCTCGGACAGGGCGACACTGAAGCTTTCTTT
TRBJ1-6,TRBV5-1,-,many,CASSLEEGSPLHF,TGCGCCAGCAGCTTGGAAGAGGGCTCACCCCTCCACTTT
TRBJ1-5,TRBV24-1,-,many,CATSDPGTGDQPQHF,TGTGCCACCAGTGATCCTGGGACGGGAGACCAGCCCCAGCATTTT
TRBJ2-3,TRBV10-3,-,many,CAISEGTDTQYF,TGTGCCATCAGTGAGGGCACAGATACGCAGTATTTT
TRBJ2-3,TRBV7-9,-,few,CASSLAGRSTDTQYF,TGTGCCAGCAGCTTAGCGGGCCGTAGCACAGATACGCAGTATTTT
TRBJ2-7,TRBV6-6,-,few,CASSTGGGVYEQYF,TGTGCCAGCAGTACAGGTGGTGGGGTATACGAGCAGTACTTC
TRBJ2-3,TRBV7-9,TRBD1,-,CASSPAGTGQYF,TGTGCCAGCAGCCCCGCCGGGACAGGGCAATATTTT
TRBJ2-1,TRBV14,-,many,CASSQRTNEQFF,TGTGCCAGCAGCCAACGTACGAATGAGCAGTTCTTC
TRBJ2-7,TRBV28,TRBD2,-,CASSLAAPGGQYF,TGTGCCAGCAGTTTGGCGGCTCCGGGGGGGCAGTACTTC
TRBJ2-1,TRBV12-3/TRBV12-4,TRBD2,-,CASSPLAGFYNEQFF,TGTGCCAGCAGTCCGCTAGCGGGGTTTTACAATGAGCAGTTCTTC
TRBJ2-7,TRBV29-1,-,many,CSVGRGYEQYF,TGCAGCGTTGGCAGGGGCTACGAGCAGTACTTC
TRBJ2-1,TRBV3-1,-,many,CASSQDLGHTYNEQFF,TGTGCCAGCAGCCAAGATCTCGGACACACCTACAATGAGCAGTTCTTC
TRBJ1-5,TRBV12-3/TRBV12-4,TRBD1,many,CASSWDREDQPQHF,TGTGCCAGCAGTTGGGACAGGGAAGACCAGCCCCAGCATTTT
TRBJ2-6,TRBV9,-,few,CASSVAYRLSGANVLTF,TGTGCCAGCAGCGTAGCTTACAGACTCTCTGGGGCCAACGTCCTGACTTTC